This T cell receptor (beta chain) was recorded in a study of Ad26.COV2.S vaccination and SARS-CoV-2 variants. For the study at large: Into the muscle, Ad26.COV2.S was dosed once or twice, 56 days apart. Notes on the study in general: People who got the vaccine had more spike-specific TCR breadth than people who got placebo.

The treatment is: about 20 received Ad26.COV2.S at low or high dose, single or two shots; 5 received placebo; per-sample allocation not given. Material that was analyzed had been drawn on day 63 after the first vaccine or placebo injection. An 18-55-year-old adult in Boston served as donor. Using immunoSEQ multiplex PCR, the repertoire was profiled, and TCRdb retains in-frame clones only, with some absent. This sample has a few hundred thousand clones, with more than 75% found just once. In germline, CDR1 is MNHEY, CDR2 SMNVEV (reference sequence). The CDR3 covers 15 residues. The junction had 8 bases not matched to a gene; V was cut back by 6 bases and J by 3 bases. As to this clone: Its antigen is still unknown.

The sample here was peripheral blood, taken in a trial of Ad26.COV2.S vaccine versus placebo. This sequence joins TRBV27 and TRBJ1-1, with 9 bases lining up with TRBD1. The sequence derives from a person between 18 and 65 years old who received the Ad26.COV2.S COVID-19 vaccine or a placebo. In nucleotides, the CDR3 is TGTGCCAGCAGCCCACAGGGGGCTCTGTACACTGAAGCTTTCTTT. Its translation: CASSPQGALYTEAFF.